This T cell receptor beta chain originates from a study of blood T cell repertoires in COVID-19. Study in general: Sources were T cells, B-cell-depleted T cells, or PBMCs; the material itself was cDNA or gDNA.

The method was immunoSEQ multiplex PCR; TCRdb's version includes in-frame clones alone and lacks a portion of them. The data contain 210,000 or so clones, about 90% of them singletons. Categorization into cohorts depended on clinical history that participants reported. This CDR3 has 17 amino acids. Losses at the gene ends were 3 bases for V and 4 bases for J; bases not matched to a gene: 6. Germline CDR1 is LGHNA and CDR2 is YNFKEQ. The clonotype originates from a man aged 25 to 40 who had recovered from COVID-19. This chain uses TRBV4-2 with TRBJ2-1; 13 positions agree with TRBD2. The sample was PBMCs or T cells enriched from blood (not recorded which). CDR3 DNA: TGTGCCAGCAGCCATGGGACTAGCGGGGCCTCATACAATGAGCAGTTCTTC. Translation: CASSHGTSGASYNEQFF.